This TCR beta chain was captured by sequencing in a study of blood T cell repertoires in COVID-19. This clone has only one observation. The CDR3 sequence is 13 residues long. From germline, CDR1 is SGHRS and CDR2 YFSETQ. Trimming removed 5 bases at V and 0 bases at J, with 6 bases between. Using immunoSEQ multiplex PCR, the repertoire was profiled, and TCRdb retains in-frame clones only, with some absent. The sample carries 120,000 to 150,000 clones, around 83% recorded once. This clonotype was obtained from a woman aged 55-69 years with acute or convalescent COVID-19. The gene calls are TRBV5-1 and TRBJ1-3; possible D gene TRBD1, 5 bases. The sequenced sample consisted of peripheral blood. This chain's CDR3 is CASRQVSGNTIYF. The DNA for the CDR3 is TGCGCCAGCAGACAGGTCTCTGGAAACACCATATATTTT.